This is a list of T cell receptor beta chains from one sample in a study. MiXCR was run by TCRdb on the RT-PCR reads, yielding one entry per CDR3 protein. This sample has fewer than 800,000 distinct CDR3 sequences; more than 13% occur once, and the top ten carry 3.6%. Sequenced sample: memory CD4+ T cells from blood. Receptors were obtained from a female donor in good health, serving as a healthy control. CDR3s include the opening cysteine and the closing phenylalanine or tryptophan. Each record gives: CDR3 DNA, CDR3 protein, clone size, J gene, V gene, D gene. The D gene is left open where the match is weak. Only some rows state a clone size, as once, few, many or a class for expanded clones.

TGTGCCAGCACCGATCAGTTGGGTAGAGGAAACACCATATATTTT	CASTDQLGRGNTIYF	.	TRBJ1-3	TRBV5-4	.
TGTGCCATCAGTGAGTTCCCTAGCGGGAGGACCGGGGAGCTGTTTTTT	CAISEFPSGRTGELFF	.	TRBJ2-2	TRBV10-3	TRBD2
TGTGCCAGCATCTCTTTTGGGGTCATCGAGACCCAGTACTTC	CASISFGVIETQYF	many	TRBJ2-5	TRBV25-1	.
TGTGCCAGCAGCTCGGACACGATGAGCTCCTACAATGAGCAGTTCTTC	CASSSDTMSSYNEQFF	.	TRBJ2-1	TRBV7-2	.
TGTGCCAGCAGTCCGATACCGACATTCGGGTTATTTGGGGCCAACGTCCTGACTTTC	CASSPIPTFGLFGANVLTF	.	TRBJ2-6	TRBV6-2/TRBV6-3	.
TGCGCCAGCAGCTTGGCCGGCAGTACAGAATCCTACAATGAGCAGTTCTTC	CASSLAGSTESYNEQFF	.	TRBJ2-1	TRBV5-1	.
TGTGCCAGCAGTGAACGCCCAGAGGACTATGGCTACACCTTC	CASSERPEDYGYTF	many	TRBJ1-2	TRBV6-1	.
TGTGCCAGCAGGGCCGACAGTCCTTATGGCTACACCTTC	CASRADSPYGYTF	.	TRBJ1-2	TRBV2	.
TGTGCCAGCAGTTACACACGAGGGGGCTCTGGGGCCAACGTCCTGACTTTC	CASSYTRGGSGANVLTF	.	TRBJ2-6	TRBV6-5	.
TGTGCCAGCAGCTCCACCGCCCGGGGGTGGAACTATGGCTACACCTTC	CASSSTARGWNYGYTF	few	TRBJ1-2	TRBV7-9	.
TGCGCCAGCCTAAGGGACAGCGCCATGAACACTGAAGCTTTCTTT	CASLRDSAMNTEAFF	.	TRBJ1-1	TRBV5-1	TRBD1
TGTGCCAGCAGTTTTGGGAGGGAAACTAATTCACCCCTCCACTTT	CASSFGRETNSPLHF	.	TRBJ1-6	TRBV12-3/TRBV12-4	.
TGTGCCAGCAGCTTAGGGTTTACGGGAAACACCATATATTTT	CASSLGFTGNTIYF	few	TRBJ1-3	TRBV7-2	.
TGCGCCAGCAGTATATCAGGGAGTCTCGGCGAGCAGTACTTC	CASSISGSLGEQYF	few	TRBJ2-7	TRBV4-3	.
TGTGCCAGCAGCCCCTACAGGGATATTAGCACAGATACGCAGTATTTT	CASSPYRDISTDTQYF	few	TRBJ2-3	TRBV12-3/TRBV12-4	.
TGTGCCACTCAAAGGGGGGACAGTAACACCGGGGAGCTGTTTTTT	CATQRGDSNTGELFF	.	TRBJ2-2	TRBV12-3/TRBV12-4	.
TGTGCCAGCAGCTTGCAACAGGGGTACGGGGAGCTGTTTTTT	CASSLQQGYGELFF	.	TRBJ2-2	TRBV7-9	TRBD1
TGTGCCAGCTTATCCGCTAGTGGGTCCCAAGAGACCCAGTACTTC	CASLSASGSQETQYF	.	TRBJ2-5	TRBV2	.
TGTGCCAGCAGCTTAGACAGTCGATACTATGGCTACACCTTC	CASSLDSRYYGYTF	few	TRBJ1-2	TRBV7-8	.
TGTGCCAGCAGCTTGGTATTTAGCGGGGGTGTAGAGACCCAGCATTTT	CASSLVFSGGVETQHF	.	TRBJ1-5	TRBV7-2	.
TGTGCCAGCAGTCTAGCGGGGGGAGAGACCCAGTACTTC	CASSLAGGETQYF	many	TRBJ2-5	TRBV12-3/TRBV12-4	TRBD2
TGCAGCGTTGAACCCCTTACAGGGGTAGCTTTCTTT	CSVEPLTGVAFF	.	TRBJ1-1	TRBV29-1	TRBD1
TGTGCCAGCAGTTTGTATACCGGGACAGGGGGGAGGCATTTT	CASSLYTGTGGRHF	.	TRBJ1-5	TRBV28	TRBD1
TGCGCCAGCAAGACGAGCCTAACTCCTGGGGACTATGGCTACACCTTC	CASKTSLTPGDYGYTF	few	TRBJ1-2	TRBV4-1	.
TGCAGTGCTCGCCAGGGACAGGGGGCCACTGAAGCTTTCTTT	CSARQGQGATEAFF	.	TRBJ1-1	TRBV20-1	TRBD1
TGTGCCAGCAGCTTAGGACCGGGAAGGACGAACAATGAGCAGTTCTTC	CASSLGPGRTNNEQFF	many	TRBJ2-1	TRBV7-7	.
TGTGCCAGCAGCTCCTCAGGGGTAGCACCCCTCCACTTT	CASSSSGVAPLHF	.	TRBJ1-6	TRBV7-2	.
TGTGCCATCACAAGCGGGGGGGACAATGAGCAGTTCTTC	CAITSGGDNEQFF	few	TRBJ2-1	TRBV10-3	TRBD2
TGTGCCAGCAGCACCTCCGACAGACAGAGGCAGTATTTT	CASSTSDRQRQYF	many	TRBJ2-3	TRBV7-3	.
TGTGCCAGCTCACCCATCCGCGACGAGCAGTACTTC	CASSPIRDEQYF	.	TRBJ2-7	TRBV18	.
TGTGCCAGCAGTTCACCCCCCACGAACACCGGGGAGCTGTTTTTT	CASSSPPTNTGELFF	once	TRBJ2-2	TRBV28	.
TGCGCCAGCAGCTTCTCGTCCACCCCGAATGAGCAGTTCTTC	CASSFSSTPNEQFF	many	TRBJ2-1	TRBV5-1	.
TGTGCCAGCAGGTCCGGGGTGACTGAAGCTTTCTTT	CASRSGVTEAFF	.	TRBJ1-1	TRBV12-3/TRBV12-4	.
TGCAGTGCACCGACCGTTTTTCATGGCTACACCTTC	CSAPTVFHGYTF	.	TRBJ1-2	TRBV20-1	.
TGCGCCAGCAGCCAAGGGGGAGCAAGGGGACTAGCGGGAGGGCCGGGGCAGTTCTTC	CASSQGGARGLAGGPGQFF	many	TRBJ2-1	TRBV4-3	TRBD2
TGTGCCAGCAGTGAGGGGTACCTCTCCTATGGCTACACCTTC	CASSEGYLSYGYTF	many	TRBJ1-2	TRBV6-1	.
TGTGCCAGCAGTTCCGGGACAGGGGGCAATCAGCCCCAGCATTTT	CASSSGTGGNQPQHF	many	TRBJ1-5	TRBV6-2/TRBV6-3	TRBD1
TGTGCCAGCAGTTTGTCAGTCCAAGAGACCCAGTACTTC	CASSLSVQETQYF	.	TRBJ2-5	TRBV27	.
TGTGCCAGCAGCCTAGGGCTCGGACTAGCGGTCAAGAAGGGCCAGTACTTC	CASSLGLGLAVKKGQYF	few	TRBJ2-5	TRBV7-8	TRBD2
TGTGCCAGCAGTTCCCGGGACAGGCGATCCTACGAGCAGTACTTC	CASSSRDRRSYEQYF	few	TRBJ2-7	TRBV27	TRBD1